Shown below are 25 T cell receptor beta chains from a single sample sequenced in a study of T cell repertoires in cytomegalovirus infection. TCRdb redid the calling of the reads with MiXCR, one entry per CDR3 protein. The sample has roughly 920,000 distinct CDR3 sequences; approximately 31% are singletons. Their recognized antigens are unknown. Source: cultured CD8+ T cells from PBMCs, taken from culture after CMV antigen stimulation. Source of these receptors: a human donor in good health (CMV status not recorded). Some clones in this sample may be carry-over from other donors' samples.

The rearrangement uses TRBV5-1 and TRBJ1-1; a possible D gene is TRBD1 (6 bases). V was cut by 0 bases and J by 4 bases, with 13 bases left in between. Germline V lookup: CDR1 SGHRS, CDR2 YFSETQ. The CDR3 length is 15 residues. As DNA, the CDR3 is TGCGCCAGCAGCTTGGCGTCTACAGGGAGCACTGAAGCTTTCTTT. It encodes CASSLASTGSTEAFF.

This clonotype was seen more than once but under ten times. The V gene is TRBV12-5, the J gene TRBJ2-7; D remains ambiguous. Looked up from germline, CDR1 is LGHNT and CDR2 is FRNRAP. The CDR3 totals 11 residues. The chain's CDR3 is CASRRGDEQYF. In DNA form, the CDR3 reads TGTGCCTCCCGGCGAGGAGACGAGCAGTACTTC.

This chain joins TRBV5-1 and TRBJ1-1, with TRBD1 identical over 7 bases. The germline gives CDR1 SGHRS, CDR2 YFSETQ. The CDR3 runs 14 residues. Trimming at V came to 4 bases and at J to 3 bases, leaving 6 bases not matched to a gene. The CDR3 region has the DNA TGCGCCAGCAGCCTACGACAGGGCTACACTGAAGCTTTCTTT. As protein: CASSLRQGYTEAFF.

This clonotype showed up just a few times. The chain recombines TRBV7-6 with TRBJ1-2, with D perhaps TRBD1 (5 bases). This CDR3 has 13 residues. The ends were cut back, 5 bases at V and 4 bases at J, with 11 bases in the middle. Germline CDR1 SGHVS, CDR2 FNYEAQ. Here the CDR3 reads CASSADSLYGYTF. The CDR3 coding sequence is TGTGCCAGCAGCGCCGACAGCCTCTATGGCTACACCTTC.

This clonotype was detected many times. This chain connects TRBV6-2 or TRBV6-3 to TRBJ2-1, with D unresolved. The CDR3 has 14 residues. The V gene's germline CDR1 is MNHEY and CDR2 SVGEGT. V lost 0 bases to trimming and J lost 1 base, with 4 bases between them. CDR3 sequence reads: CASSYSNSYNEQFF. The CDR3 nucleotides read TGTGCCAGCAGTTACTCGAATTCCTACAATGAGCAGTTCTTC.

This clonotype was detected a few times. The gene calls are TRBV25-1 and TRBJ2-7; the match to TRBD1 covers 7 bases. Germline V gene sequence: CDR1 MGHDK, CDR2 SYGVNS. This CDR3 spans 13 amino acids. The V gene end was trimmed by 11 bases and the J gene end by 4 bases; junction bases not matched to a gene: 11. The CDR3 reads CAVGTARVYEQYF. CDR3 coding DNA: TGTGCCGTCGGGACAGCGAGAGTTTACGAGCAGTACTTC.

This clonotype was observed a handful of times. This rearrangement joins TRBV4-1 to TRBJ2-5, with 13 bases identical to TRBD2. The CDR3 runs 16 residues. Germline V lookup: CDR1 MGHRA, CDR2 YSYEKL. Trimming at V came to 3 bases and at J to 5 bases, leaving 6 bases not matched to a gene. CDR3: CASSQELAGGQETQYF. CDR3 DNA: TGCGCCAGCAGCCAGGAACTAGCGGGGGGGCAGGAGACCCAGTACTTC.

The V call is TRBV5-1, the J call TRBJ2-1, with 9 bases lining up with TRBD2. This CDR3 contains 14 residues. Germline assignment: CDR1 SGHRS and CDR2 YFSETQ. V lost 4 bases and J lost 2; bases outside the gene matches: 1. The CDR3 is CASSPSGTYNEQFF. The CDR3 region has the DNA TGCGCCAGCAGCCCTAGCGGGACCTACAATGAGCAGTTCTTC. Full variable domain (outside the CDR3, taken from reference TRBV5-1 and TRBJ2-1): KAGVTQTPRYLIKTRGQQVTLSCSPISGHRSVSWYQQTPGQGLQFLFEYFSETQRNKGNFPGRFSGRQFSNSRSEMNVSTLELGDSALYLCASSPSGTYNEQFFGPGTRLTVL.

The sample holds a few counts of this clonotype. The rearrangement uses TRBV10-3 and TRBJ2-7, with TRBD1 matching over 10 bases. The CDR3 has 17 residues. The trim removed 1 base at V and 3 bases at J, leaving 9 bases unmatched. Germline V CDR1 and CDR2: ENHRY, SYGVKD. For the CDR3, the DNA is TGTGCCATCAGTGAGTTTGGGACAGGGGAAAATGTCTACGAGCAGTACTTC. This sequence encodes CAISEFGTGENVYEQYF.

The chain couples TRBV5-5 to TRBJ1-4; 10 nucleotides line up with TRBD1. With 1 base clipped from V and 7 bases from J, the junction kept 7 bases outside the gene matches. CDR3 length equals 16 residues. Germline-derived CDR1 and CDR2 are SGHKS and YYEKEE (reference sequence). The CDR3 sequence: CASSLRTGGRIEKLFF. In DNA form, the CDR3 reads TGTGCCAGCAGCTTGAGGACAGGGGGGAGGATTGAAAAACTGTTTTTT.

A note on this clonotype: At one of its ends the junction is not consistent with the germline gene, which may arise from a read error. The gene calls are TRBV5-1 and TRBJ2-7; D remains unclear. There are 13 residues in the CDR3. Germline loops: CDR1 SGHRS, CDR2 YFSETQ. This chain's CDR3 is CATSLPGSYKQYF. The CDR3, as DNA: TGCGCCACCTCTTTGCCCGGGTCCTACAAGCAGTACTTC.

The chain carries TRBV14 and TRBJ2-7; 7 nucleotides match TRBD1. The ends lost 3 bases at V and 4 bases at J; junction bases unmatched: 12. Germline V gene sequence: CDR1 SGHDN, CDR2 FVKESK. The CDR3 consists of 16 residues. CDR3 DNA sequence: TGTGCCAGCAGCCATTTCGAGACAGGGTCTAGGTACGAGCAGTACGTC. This encodes CASSHFETGSRYEQYV.

The rearrangement links TRBV7-6 to TRBJ2-2; 9 bases fit TRBD1. V lost 3 bases to trimming and J lost 6 bases; unmatched junction nucleotides: 2. Looked up from germline, CDR1 is SGHVS and CDR2 is FNYEAQ. This CDR3 is 14 amino acids long. The CDR3 DNA sequence: TGTGCCAGCAGCTTCCGGACAGGGGCCGGGGAGCTGTTTTTT. Translation gives CASSFRTGAGELFF.

The chain uses TRBV20-1 and TRBJ2-7; 9 bases align to TRBD2. Germline lookup yields CDR1 DFQATT and CDR2 SNEGSKA (reference sequence). Trimming removed 7 bases from V and 5 bases from J; junction bases left unmatched: 9. The CDR3 is 13 amino acids. The CDR3 loop is CSVPGLALHEQYF. Written as DNA, the CDR3 is TGCAGTGTTCCGGGACTAGCACTCCACGAGCAGTACTTC.

The rearrangement uses TRBV10-3 and TRBJ2-1, with D perhaps TRBD1 (5 bases). The CDR3 consists of 15 residues. Germline assignment: CDR1 ENHRY and CDR2 SYGVKD. V dropped 5 bases and J dropped 0 bases, with 11 bases sitting between them. The CDR3 sequence is CAISLTGNSYNEQFF. Here the CDR3 DNA reads TGTGCCATCAGTTTAACAGGCAACTCCTACAATGAGCAGTTCTTC.

The V gene is TRBV19, the J gene TRBJ1-1, with D perhaps matching TRBD1 (6 bases). CDR3 length: 14 residues. CDR1 and CDR2 (germline): LNHDA, SQIVND (reference sequence). V shed 5 bases and J shed 6 bases, with 16 bases lying between them. This CDR3 is CASSQGFQLPEAFF. CDR3 coding DNA: TGTGCCAGTAGTCAGGGGTTTCAGCTACCTGAAGCTTTCTTT. The whole variable domain, filled in from reference TRBV19 and TRBJ1-1, reads DGGITQSPKYLFRKEGQNVTLSCEQNLNHDAMYWYRQDPGQGLRLIYYSQIVNDFQKGDIAEGYSVSREKKESFPLTVTSAQKNPTAFYLCASSQGFQLPEAFFGQGTRLTVV.

The chain recombines TRBV2 with TRBJ1-2; TRBD1 agrees at 9 bases. The junction had 4 bases not matched to a gene; V was cut back by 3 bases and J by 8 bases. Germline V gene data show CDR1 as SNHLY and CDR2 as FYNNEI. The CDR3 has 13 amino acids. CDR3 in amino acids: CASSDWDRVGYTF. CDR3 in DNA: TGTGCCAGCAGTGACTGGGACAGGGTCGGCTACACCTTC.

This chain links TRBV10-3 with TRBJ1-5, with D possibly TRBD1 on 6 matching bases. This CDR3 is 16 amino acids long. Deletions cut 3 bases from V and 7 bases from J, with 19 bases between. CDR1 is ENHRY and CDR2 is SYGVKD in the germline V gene. CDR3 loop: CAISDSPGAQKQPQHF. Written as DNA, the CDR3 is TGTGCCATCAGTGATTCCCCGGGGGCGCAGAAACAGCCCCAGCATTTT.

The gene calls are TRBV5-1 and TRBJ1-2, with 8 bases matching TRBD1. Per germline, CDR1 SGHRS and CDR2 YFSETQ. V lost 7 bases, J lost 12 bases, and 8 bases stayed unmatched. CDR3 length equals 11 residues. The CDR3: CASGQGREHTF. Written as DNA, the CDR3 is TGCGCCAGCGGACAGGGTAGGGAGCACACCTTC.

This clonotype was detected ten times or more. The V call is TRBV6-2 or TRBV6-3, the J call TRBJ2-1; D gene ambiguous. Germline V gene sequence: CDR1 MNHEY, CDR2 SVGEGT. The CDR3 length is 13 residues. V was cut by 9 bases and J by 0 bases, with 9 bases left in between. In DNA, the CDR3 is TGTGCCAGTACCTTAAGCTCCTACAATGAGCAGTTCTTC. This gives the protein CASTLSSYNEQFF.

This clonotype showed up just once. The V gene is TRBV15, the J gene TRBJ2-1, with D possibly matching TRBD2 (5 bases). The ends were cut back, 4 bases at V and 3 bases at J, with 25 bases in the middle. The CDR3 contains 19 residues. The germline V gene encodes CDR1 LNHNV and CDR2 YYDKDF (reference sequence). CDR3 in DNA: TGTGCCACCAGCACCCTGGGAGACAACCATTTGTCTCTCTACAATGAGCAGTTCTTC. Its translation: CATSTLGDNHLSLYNEQFF.

This chain links TRBV11-3 with TRBJ1-5, with D possibly being TRBD1 (5 bases). Germline V gene sequence: CDR1 SGHNT, CDR2 YENEEA. V lost 4 bases, J lost 1 base, and 23 bases lay in between. The CDR3 extends over 19 amino acids. The CDR3 nucleotides read TGTGCCAGCAGCTCGAGAATTAACGCCGGGACCGAGAGCAATCAGCCCCAGCATTTT. This gives the protein CASSSRINAGTESNQPQHF.

This clonotype was seen repeatedly, ten times or more. This sequence joins TRBV7-3 and TRBJ2-3; maybe TRBD1 (7 bases). This CDR3 is built from 16 residues. Trimming took off 0 bases at V and 3 bases at J, with 13 bases between the two ends. The germline gives CDR1 SGHTA, CDR2 FQGTGA. The DNA for the CDR3 is TGTGCCAGCAGCTTAACGGGGGGACAGACGACAGATACGCAGTATTTT. This sequence encodes CASSLTGGQTTDTQYF.

This clonotype was seen a few times. This rearrangement joins TRBV4-1 to TRBJ2-1, with D possibly TRBD2 on 5 matching bases. The germline V gene encodes CDR1 MGHRA and CDR2 YSYEKL. V dropped 0 bases and J dropped 7 bases, with 16 bases sitting between them. The length of the CDR3 is 16 residues. Here the CDR3 reads CASSQDQRGIGNEQFF. The CDR3 bases are TGCGCCAGCAGCCAAGATCAGAGAGGGATTGGTAATGAGCAGTTCTTC.

The chain recombines TRBV10-3 with TRBJ2-7; D not resolved. This CDR3 contains 13 residues. V lost 4 bases to trimming and J lost 1 base, with 8 bases between them. CDR1 is ENHRY and CDR2 is SYGVKD in the germline V gene. The CDR3 sequence is CAISGTHSYEQYF. The CDR3 bases are TGTGCCATCAGTGGGACCCATTCCTACGAGCAGTACTTC.